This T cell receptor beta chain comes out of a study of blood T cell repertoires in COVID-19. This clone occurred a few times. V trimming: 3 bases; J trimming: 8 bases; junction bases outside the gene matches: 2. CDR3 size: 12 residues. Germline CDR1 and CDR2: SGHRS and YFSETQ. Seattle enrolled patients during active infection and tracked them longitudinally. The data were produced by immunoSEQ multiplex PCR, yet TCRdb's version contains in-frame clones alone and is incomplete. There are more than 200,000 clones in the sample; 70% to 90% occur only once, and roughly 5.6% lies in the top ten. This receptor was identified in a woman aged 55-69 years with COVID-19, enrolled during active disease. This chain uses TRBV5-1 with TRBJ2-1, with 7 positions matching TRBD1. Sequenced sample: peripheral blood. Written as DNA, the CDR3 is TGCGCCAGCAGCTCTCAGGGGGATGAGCAGTTCTTC. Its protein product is CASSSQGDEQFF.